This TCR beta chain was captured in a study of human T cells and chemical hapten exposure. This sample's time point: patch test 2, 6 weeks after DPC sensitization. Stated treatment: therapeutic diphenylcyclopropenone sensitization with weekly scalp DPC. Samples of blood were obtained prior to the application of each patch test. Blood, whole and unfractionated, served as the source for total RNA extraction. Trimming removed 7 bases from V and 3 bases from J; junction bases left unmatched: 6. The CDR3 extends over 15 amino acids. TCRdb passed the RACE reads through MiXCR, listing each CDR3 protein once. Of over 60,000 distinct CDR3 sequences detected, around 10% appear once; the ten largest clones hold around 6.8%. Study observations and caveats: Counts of TCRs above 1 in 1000 frequency stayed unchanged with DPC sensitization. While controls formed fewer of them, expanded TCRs formed significantly more large CDR3 similarity clusters.

This clonotype has a handful of counts. Its antigen is unidentified. The receptor was derived from a woman aged 50 to 60 with alopecia areata. Some clones in this sample may be carry-over from other donors' samples. The chain combines TRBV12-3 or TRBV12-4 with TRBJ2-2; 9 nucleotides line up with TRBD2. The sample in question was whole blood, obtained in connection with sensitization to the hapten diphenylcyclopropenone (DPC). The CDR3 sequence: CASKRGLAYTGELFF. CDR3 coding DNA: TGTGCCAGCAAGAGAGGACTAGCGTACACCGGGGAGCTGTTTTTT.